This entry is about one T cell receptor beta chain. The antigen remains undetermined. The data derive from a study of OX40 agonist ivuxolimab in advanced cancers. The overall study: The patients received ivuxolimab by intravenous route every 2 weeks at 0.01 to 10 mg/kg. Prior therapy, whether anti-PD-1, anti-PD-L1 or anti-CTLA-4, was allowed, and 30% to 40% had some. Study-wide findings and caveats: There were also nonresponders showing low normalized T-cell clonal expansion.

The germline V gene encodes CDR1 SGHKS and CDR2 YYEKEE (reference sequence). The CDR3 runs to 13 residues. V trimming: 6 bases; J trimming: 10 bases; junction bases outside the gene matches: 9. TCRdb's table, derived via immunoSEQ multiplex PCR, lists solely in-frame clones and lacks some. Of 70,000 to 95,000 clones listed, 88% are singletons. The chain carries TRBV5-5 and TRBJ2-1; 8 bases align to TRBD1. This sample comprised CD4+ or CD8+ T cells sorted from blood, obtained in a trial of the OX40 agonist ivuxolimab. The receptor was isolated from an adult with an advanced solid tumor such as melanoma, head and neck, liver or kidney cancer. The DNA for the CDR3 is TGTGCCAGCACCCGGACAGGGTCTGGGGAGCAGTTCTTC. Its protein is CASTRTGSGEQFF.